Following are 9 T cell receptor beta chains from one sample sequenced in a study of blood T cell repertoires in COVID-19. The repertoire was sequenced with immunoSEQ multiplex PCR; TCRdb's copy has only in-frame clones and lacks some. The sample shows approximately 24,000 clones, more than 65% of them seen only once. Sequenced material: peripheral blood. These receptor sequences come from a human donor in a cohort sampled during active COVID-19.

The chain employs TRBV19 and TRBJ2-5; TRBD1 agrees at 8 bases. This CDR3 has 14 residues. V dropped 1 base and J dropped 8; count of bases not matched to a gene: 6. Germline V gives CDR1 LNHDA, CDR2 SQIVND (reference sequence). The CDR3 loop is CASSIVGDRGTQYF. CDR3 nucleotide sequence: TGTGCCAGTAGTATAGTAGGAGACAGGGGTACCCAGTACTTC.

This clone was counted only a few times. The genes are TRBV18 and TRBJ2-1; D is possibly TRBD2 (5 bases). Trimming took 3 bases from V and 5 from J, leaving 11 bases between them. The CDR3 length is 14 residues. Looked up from germline, CDR1 is KGHSH and CDR2 is LQKENI. The CDR3: CASSPLNGDNEQFF. CDR3 bases: TGTGCCAGCTCACCGCTGAACGGGGACAATGAGCAGTTCTTC.

This rearrangement joins TRBV7-8 to TRBJ1-3, with a weak D call TRBD1 (5 bases). Germline CDR1 and CDR2: SGHVS and FQNEAQ. The CDR3 has 15 amino acids. Trimming removed 1 base from V and 2 bases from J, with 9 bases in between. The CDR3 reads CASSLEAGPGNTIYF. In DNA, the CDR3 is TGTGCCAGCAGCTTAGAGGCAGGGCCTGGAAACACCATATATTTT.

The chain recombines TRBV7-9 with TRBJ2-1, with TRBD2 identical over 8 bases. With V trimmed by 6 bases and J by 6 bases, 10 bases remained unmatched. The germline V gene has CDR1 SEHNR and CDR2 FQNEAQ (reference sequence). The CDR3 extends over 15 amino acids. The CDR3 DNA reads TGTGCCAGCAGGCAGACTAGCGTCTCTCGCAATGAGCAGTTCTTC. Protein: CASRQTSVSRNEQFF.

The chain joins TRBV7-9 to TRBJ1-1; TRBD1 matches at 7 bases. The trim removed 4 bases at V and 2 bases at J, leaving 10 bases unmatched. Germline values: CDR1 SEHNR, CDR2 FQNEAQ (reference sequence). The CDR3 consists of 16 residues. CDR3 region: CASSYFTGDSNTEAFF. The CDR3 coding sequence is TGTGCCAGCAGCTATTTCACGGGGGACAGTAACACTGAAGCTTTCTTT.

This clone showed up just a few times. The J gene is TRBJ2-1, the V gene TRBV10-1; 10 nucleotides match TRBD2. The V gene end was trimmed by 4 bases and the J gene end by 0 bases; junction bases not matched to a gene: 9. CDR3 length: 18 residues. Germline V gene lookup returns CDR1 WNHNN and CDR2 SYGVQD (reference sequence). CDR3 nucleotide sequence: TGCGCCAGCAGTGCATCGGATAGCGGGGGGAGCTCCTACAATGAGCAGTTCTTC. This sequence encodes CASSASDSGGSSYNEQFF.

The rearrangement links TRBV25-1 to TRBJ2-7; 10 bases fit TRBD1. From germline, CDR1 is MGHDK and CDR2 SYGVNS. The CDR3 spans 15 residues. With 3 bases clipped from V and 2 bases from J, the junction kept 4 bases outside the gene matches. CDR3 DNA: TGTGCCAGCAGTGAGCCGGGACAGGGGACCTACGAGCAGTACTTC. This gives the protein CASSEPGQGTYEQYF.

CDR3 nucleotides: TGTGCCAGCAGCTCAAATTCCGGGACTAGCGGATACAATGAGCAGTTCTTC. Translated, it gives CASSSNSGTSGYNEQFF. The chain uses TRBV7-9 and TRBJ2-1; 11 nucleotides align to TRBD2. Trimming removed 4 bases from V and 4 bases from J; junction bases left unmatched: 9. The length of the CDR3 is 17 residues. CDR1 is SEHNR and CDR2 is FQNEAQ in the germline V gene (reference sequence).

The chain uses TRBV18 and TRBJ1-2; 10 bases agree with TRBD1. The trim removed 6 bases at V and 1 base at J, leaving 5 bases unmatched. The CDR3 has 15 amino acids. The V gene's germline CDR1 is KGHSH and CDR2 LQKENI. CDR3 residues: CASSPTGGYNYGYTF. The CDR3 nucleotides are TGTGCCAGCTCCCCGACAGGGGGCTATAACTATGGCTACACCTTC.